The present entry profiles one T cell receptor (beta chain) with its context. Its cognate antigen is unknown. CDR3 length: 15 residues. V was trimmed by 6 bases and J by 2 bases, leaving 15 bases between them. Germline CDR1 is SGHNT and CDR2 is YENEEA. This sample was taken from a study of yellow fever vaccine responses in identical twins. Study-level findings and limits: Reported findings indicate that twins' vaccine T cell responses seemed partially convergent, partially personalized.

One entry per CDR3 protein results from TCRdb running MiXCR on the RT-PCR reads. This table holds about 5,600 distinct CDR3 sequences, 75% to 80% found once. The genes are TRBV11-3 and TRBJ2-3, with D maybe TRBD2 (6 bases). This specimen was T cells from blood (PBMCs), unsorted or a sorted subset (not recorded which), taken before or after yellow fever vaccination (not recorded which). The TCR comes from a woman aged 18 to 35 who received the yellow fever vaccine. The CDR3 region is CASSWSSDLTDTQYF. DNA for the CDR3: TGTGCCAGCAGTTGGTCTAGCGATCTCACAGATACGCAGTATTTT.